Listed below are T cell receptor beta chains from one sample, sequenced in a study of breast tumors, draining lymph nodes, adjacent tissues. TCRdb called the multiplex PCR reads again in MiXCR, with one record for every CDR3 protein. The data contain 20,000 or so distinct CDR3 sequences, roughly 30% of them singletons. Sample: breast tumor tissue. These receptor sequences come from a female donor with breast cancer. Some clones in this sample may be carry-over from other donors' samples. CDR3s include the opening cysteine and the closing phenylalanine or tryptophan. Each record gives: J gene, V gene, D gene, clone size, CDR3 protein, CDR3 DNA. D genes are given only for firm matches. Clone size, where shown, is once, few, many, or a class for clones that have expanded.

>TRBJ2-7|TRBV20-1|TRBD1|medium-sized
CSARSPGTGDEQYF
TGCAGTGCTAGAAGTCCCGGGACAGGGGACGAGCAGTACTTC
>TRBJ2-1|TRBV27|TRBD1|many
CASSRTGRSYNEQFF
TGTGCCAGCAGTCGGACAGGTAGATCCTACAATGAGCAGTTCTTC
>TRBJ1-6|TRBV30|TRBD1|many
CAWKDRDISPLHF
TGTGCCTGGAAAGACAGGGATATTTCACCCCTCCACTTT
>TRBJ1-2|TRBV5-1|TRBD1|medium-sized
CASRLGQDYGYTF
TGCGCCAGCAGGTTGGGACAGGACTATGGCTACACCTTC
>TRBJ2-7|TRBV3-1|.|many
CASSHQGSTYEQYF
TGTGCCAGCAGCCATCAGGGGTCAACCTACGAGCAGTACTTC
>TRBJ2-7|TRBV10-2|.|.
CASRGGSSYEQYF
TGCGCCAGCAGGGGGGGATCTTCCTACGAGCAGTACTTC
>TRBJ2-7|TRBV5-1|.|many
CASSGGDLLTYEQYF
TGCGCCAGCAGTGGAGGGGACCTACTTACCTACGAGCAGTACTTC
>TRBJ2-7|TRBV9|.|few
CASSAGRSYEQYF
TGTGCCAGCAGCGCGGGCCGCTCCTACGAGCAGTACTTC
>TRBJ2-7|TRBV20-1|.|many
CSARTGGAYEQYF
TGCAGTGCCCGGACTGGGGGAGCTTACGAGCAGTACTTC
>TRBJ2-5|TRBV15|TRBD1|many
CATSSSYGTGIETQYF
TGTGCCACCAGCAGCAGTTACGGGACAGGGATTGAGACCCAGTACTTC
>TRBJ2-1|TRBV2|TRBD2|many
CASSGRNSGGRDEQFF
TGTGCCAGCAGTGGGAGGAATAGCGGGGGGCGGGATGAGCAGTTCTTC
>TRBJ2-7|TRBV5-8|TRBD2|many
CASSLAGAGYEQYF
TGTGCCAGCAGCCTAGCGGGAGCCGGATACGAGCAGTACTTC
>TRBJ2-7|TRBV6-2/TRBV6-3|TRBD1|.
CASSLTGGGPYEQYF
TGTGCCAGCAGCCTAACAGGGGGAGGACCCTACGAGCAGTACTTC
>TRBJ2-4|TRBV5-1|.|few
CASSLQGLAKNIQYF
TGCGCCAGCAGCTTACAGGGTTTGGCCAAAAACATTCAGTACTTC
>TRBJ2-1|TRBV4-1|TRBD2|.
CASSQDQASGIYNEQFF
TGCGCCAGCAGCCAAGATCAGGCTAGCGGAATCTACAATGAGCAGTTCTTC
>TRBJ2-4|TRBV4-2|TRBD2|few
CASSLQAGGLGKNIQYF
TGTGCCAGCAGCCTACAAGCGGGAGGTTTGGGCAAAAACATTCAGTACTTC
>TRBJ2-3|TRBV20-1|TRBD2|.
CSAGRGAGGLIGTDTQYF
TGCAGTGCCGGACGGGGGGCGGGAGGACTAATCGGCACAGATACGCAGTATTTT
>TRBJ2-3|TRBV10-1|TRBD2|.
CASSEGTSGGSDTQYF
TGCGCCAGCAGCGAAGGGACTAGCGGAGGTTCAGATACGCAGTATTTT
>TRBJ1-2|TRBV24-1|.|many
CATSDPDNYGYTF
TGTGCCACCAGTGACCCGGATAACTATGGCTACACCTTC
>TRBJ2-2|TRBV7-4|TRBD2|.
CASRIKGLAGANTGELFF
TGTGCCAGCAGAATTAAGGGACTAGCGGGAGCGAACACCGGGGAGCTGTTTTTT
>TRBJ1-4|TRBV7-3|.|.
CASSVRGESQKLFF
TGTGCCAGCAGCGTAAGGGGGGAAAGCCAAAAACTGTTTTTT
>TRBJ2-2|TRBV20-1|.|many
CSARALSAGLTGELFF
TGCAGTGCTAGAGCCTTGTCGGCGGGGCTTACCGGGGAGCTGTTTTTT
>TRBJ1-4|TRBV18|TRBD1|many
CASSRGTAQNEKLFF
TGTGCCAGCTCACGGGGGACAGCTCAAAATGAAAAACTGTTTTTT
>TRBJ2-7|TRBV7-6|.|.
CTSSLEAVVYEQYF
TGTACCAGCAGCTTAGAGGCGGTGGTCTACGAGCAGTACTTC
>TRBJ2-7|TRBV5-6|.|many
CASSFGLRTSYEQYF
TGTGCCAGCAGCTTCGGGCTGAGGACAAGCTACGAGCAGTACTTC
>TRBJ2-1|TRBV20-1|.|few
CSARDYYNEQFF
TGCAGTGCTAGAGACTATTACAATGAGCAGTTCTTC
>TRBJ2-5|TRBV11-3|.|.
CASSFREGARGDQETQYF
TGTGCCAGCAGCTTCCGAGAGGGAGCGAGAGGAGACCAAGAGACCCAGTACTTC
>TRBJ2-2|TRBV5-4|.|.
CASSLAPVVTGELFF
TGTGCCAGCAGCTTGGCCCCTGTGGTGACCGGGGAGCTGTTTTTT
>TRBJ2-3|TRBV29-1|.|.
CRVEDADTQYF
TGCAGGGTTGAGGATGCAGATACGCAGTATTTT
>TRBJ2-1|TRBV5-6|.|medium-sized
CASSFGRWTEQFF
TGTGCCAGCAGCTTTGGTCGTTGGACCGAGCAGTTCTTC
>TRBJ1-1|TRBV20-1|.|.
CSARDTGGGHTEAFF
TGCAGTGCTAGAGATACGGGAGGGGGTCACACTGAAGCTTTCTTT
>TRBJ2-1|TRBV7-2|TRBD2|many
CASSLLAGGRNEQFF
TGTGCCAGCAGCCTACTAGCGGGAGGACGCAATGAGCAGTTCTTC
>TRBJ2-3|TRBV7-2|TRBD2|many
CASSPSGTYTDTQYF
TGTGCCAGCAGCCCGAGCGGGACGTACACAGATACGCAGTATTTT
>TRBJ2-3|TRBV6-5|TRBD1|many
CASSRQGARTDTQYF
TGTGCCAGCAGCCGACAGGGCGCCCGCACAGATACGCAGTATTTT
>TRBJ2-3|TRBV12-3/TRBV12-4|TRBD1|many
CASTTRSTGGSHTQYF
TGTGCCAGCACCACCCGATCGACAGGGGGTAGTCATACGCAGTATTTT
>TRBJ1-6|TRBV6-5|.|medium-sized
CASSSLSSPLHF
TGTGCCAGCAGTTCCCTTTCCTCACCCCTCCACTTT
>TRBJ1-5|TRBV6-2/TRBV6-3|.|.
CASSSRAANQPQHF
TGTGCCAGCAGTTCCAGGGCGGCCAATCAGCCCCAGCATTTT
>TRBJ2-5|TRBV20-1|TRBD1|many
CSATGTGRQETQYF
TGCAGTGCCACCGGGACAGGGCGCCAAGAGACCCAGTACTTC
>TRBJ1-6|TRBV11-2|TRBD1|many
CASSLTPGGANSPLHF
TGTGCCAGCAGCTTAACCCCAGGGGGTGCTAATTCACCCCTCCACTTT
>TRBJ1-1|TRBV2|TRBD1|few
CASKMGDRNTEAFF
TGTGCCAGCAAAATGGGGGACAGGAACACTGAAGCTTTCTTT
>TRBJ2-5|TRBV5-4|TRBD1|many
CASSFYHFRGYQETQYF
TGTGCCAGCAGCTTCTACCATTTCAGGGGGTACCAAGAGACCCAGTACTTC
>TRBJ2-1|TRBV27|.|many
CASSLLGPLGGEQFF
TGTGCCAGCAGTTTATTAGGACCCCTAGGGGGTGAGCAGTTCTTC
>TRBJ2-5|TRBV10-3|TRBD1|many
CAISGQGRETQYF
TGTGCCATCAGTGGACAGGGGAGAGAGACCCAGTACTTC
>TRBJ2-1|TRBV11-3|.|many
CASSPSLGGSSYNEQFF
TGTGCCAGCAGCCCCTCCCTAGGGGGATCCTCCTACAATGAGCAGTTCTTC
>TRBJ2-2|TRBV5-1|TRBD2|many
CASSLEGLATNTGELFF
TGCGCCAGCAGCTTGGAGGGACTAGCGACCAACACCGGGGAGCTGTTTTTT
>TRBJ2-1|TRBV29-1|.|many
CSGNRVRDEQFF
TGCAGCGGTAACAGGGTAAGGGATGAGCAGTTCTTC
>TRBJ2-7|TRBV27|TRBD2|many
CASSPTLAGVTYEQYF
TGTGCCAGCAGTCCCACACTAGCGGGAGTCACCTACGAGCAGTACTTC
>TRBJ2-5|TRBV27|.|many
CASSLEGPVGWQETQYF
TGTGCCAGCAGTTTAGAGGGTCCCGTGGGCTGGCAAGAGACCCAGTACTTC
>TRBJ1-2|TRBV5-4|.|many
CASGFLTDYGYTF
TGTGCCAGCGGTTTTCTGACTGACTATGGCTACACCTTC